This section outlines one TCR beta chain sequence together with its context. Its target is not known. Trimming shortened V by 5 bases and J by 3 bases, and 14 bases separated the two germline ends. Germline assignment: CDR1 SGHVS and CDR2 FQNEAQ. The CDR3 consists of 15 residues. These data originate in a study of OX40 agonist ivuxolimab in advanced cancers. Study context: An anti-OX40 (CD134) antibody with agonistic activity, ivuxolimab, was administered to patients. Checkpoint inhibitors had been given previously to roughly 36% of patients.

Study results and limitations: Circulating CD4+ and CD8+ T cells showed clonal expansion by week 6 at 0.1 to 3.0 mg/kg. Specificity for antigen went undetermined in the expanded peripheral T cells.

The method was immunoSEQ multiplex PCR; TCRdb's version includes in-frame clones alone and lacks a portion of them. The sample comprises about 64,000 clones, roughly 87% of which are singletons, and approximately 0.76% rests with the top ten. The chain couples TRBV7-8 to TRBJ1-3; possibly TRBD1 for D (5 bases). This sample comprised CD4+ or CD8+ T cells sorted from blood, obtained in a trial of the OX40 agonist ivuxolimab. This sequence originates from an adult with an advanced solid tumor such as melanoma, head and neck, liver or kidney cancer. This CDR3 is CASSPRRGDGNTIYF. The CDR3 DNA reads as TGTGCCAGCAGCCCCCGGAGGGGTGATGGAAACACCATATATTTT.